This T cell receptor (beta chain) was profiled in a study of T cells after yellow fever vaccination. Study at large: SMART-Seq v4 Ultra Low Input handled preparation of low-cell-number fractions. Study-level points and caveats: Post-booster reappearance was seen for most primary-vaccination clones (nearly 97% CD4, about 88% CD8). Abundant bulk-population clonotypes could contaminate the FACS-sorted repertoires.

About this clonotype: Its antigen remains unidentified.

It was through 5'RACE template switching that TCR cDNA was made, with a universal primer site and UMIs added. Using its own MiXCR run on the 5' RACE reads, TCRdb lists one record per CDR3 protein. The data contain about 220,000 distinct CDR3 sequences, more than 3% of them singletons. The CDR3 spans 15 residues. Germline lookup yields CDR1 MNHEY and CDR2 SVGEGT. J gave up 6 bases and V 2 bases, and 7 bases lay outside the gene matches. The receptor was derived from a man aged 18 to 30 who received the YFV17D yellow fever vaccine. The V call is TRBV6-2 or TRBV6-3, the J call TRBJ2-3, with 8 bases identical to TRBD2. The sample in question was CD4+ T cells sorted from PBMCs, obtained 10 days after the yellow fever booster vaccination. In nucleotides, the CDR3 is TGTGCCAGCAGTTACCGGCGGGGGGCCCCGGATACGCAGTATTTT. Amino acid sequence: CASSYRRGAPDTQYF.